Below, 28 T cell receptor beta chains from the same sample are listed, as sequenced in a study of OX40 agonist ivuxolimab in advanced cancers. Here immunoSEQ multiplex PCR was the method, and the copy in TCRdb shows in-frame clones only, minus some. This table has roughly 70,000 clones, approximately 90% appearing once. The material was CD4+ or CD8+ T cells sorted from blood, obtained in a trial of the OX40 agonist ivuxolimab. The receptor source for this set is an adult with an advanced solid tumor such as melanoma, head and neck, liver or kidney cancer.

The rearrangement uses TRBV2 and TRBJ1-1, with 8 bases lining up with TRBD1. The V gene's germline CDR1 is SNHLY and CDR2 FYNNEI. The ends lost 6 bases at V and 3 bases at J; junction bases unmatched: 6. This CDR3 is built from 14 residues. For the CDR3, the DNA is TGTGCCAGCAGGGTACAGGGACAGGACACTGAAGCTTTCTTT. Encoded protein: CASRVQGQDTEAFF.

This chain connects TRBV5-1 to TRBJ2-7, with a tentative D call TRBD1 (6 bases). The CDR3 covers 13 residues. Trimming took off 3 bases at V and 3 bases at J, with 10 bases between the two ends. CDR1 is SGHRS and CDR2 is YFSETQ in the germline V gene. The DNA of the CDR3 is TGCGCCAGCAGCTGGGACACATACTACGAGCAGTACTTC. It codes for CASSWDTYYEQYF.

The chain joins TRBV5-4 to TRBJ2-1; D may be TRBD2 (7 bases). Per germline, CDR1 SGHNT and CDR2 YYREEE (reference sequence). CDR3 size: 16 residues. Trimming took 0 bases from V and 3 from J, leaving 13 bases between them. CDR3 residues: CASSLGGGGLYNEQFF. The CDR3, as DNA: TGTGCCAGCAGCTTGGGAGGGGGGGGACTCTACAATGAGCAGTTCTTC.

This clone was counted once. This chain links TRBV19 with TRBJ1-2; 9 bases align to TRBD1. The V gene end was trimmed by 5 bases and the J gene end by 8 bases; junction bases not matched to a gene: 12. CDR1 is LNHDA and CDR2 is SQIVND in the germline V gene (reference sequence). The CDR3 is 15 amino acids. The DNA of the CDR3 is TGTGCCAGTAGTGTACCTAGCCGGGACAGGGCGGGCTACACCTTC. Translated: CASSVPSRDRAGYTF.

A single count supports this clone. V usage is TRBV10-3 and J usage is TRBJ2-3, with 8 positions matching TRBD1. CDR1 ENHRY and CDR2 SYGVKD come from the germline V gene. This CDR3 is built from 15 residues. J was trimmed by 3 bases and V by 0 bases; bases with no gene match: 2. CDR3 in DNA: TGTGCCATCAGTGAGTCGAGACAGGGGACAGATACGCAGTATTTT. Encoded protein: CAISESRQGTDTQYF.

The chain couples TRBV12-5 to TRBJ2-5, with TRBD1 matching 8 bases. With 5 bases clipped from V and 4 bases from J, the junction kept 9 bases outside the gene matches. Germline-derived CDR1 and CDR2 are LGHNT and FRNRAP. The CDR3 loop spans 15 amino acids. The CDR3 nucleotides read TGTGCTAGTGGTCAGTCAGGGGGCGGGCGAGAGACCCAGTACTTC. It specifies CASGQSGGGRETQYF.

The V gene is TRBV7-8, the J gene TRBJ1-2, with 7 nucleotides matching TRBD1. The CDR3 runs 14 residues. The V gene's germline CDR1 is SGHVS and CDR2 FQNEAQ. The V and J ends lost 4 bases and 5 bases, in that order; junction bases with no gene match: 7. The CDR3 region has the DNA TGTGCCAGCAGCTCCCAGACAGGGATTTATGGCTACACCTTC. Translated: CASSSQTGIYGYTF.

The genes are TRBV6-5 and TRBJ1-2; D ambiguous. CDR1 is MNHEY, CDR2 SVGAGI, per germline. This CDR3 comprises 13 residues. With 6 bases removed from V and 4 bases from J, the gap between germline ends came to 12 bases. DNA for the CDR3: TGTGCCAGCAGGGGAATAGGACTCTATGGCTACACCTTC. Translated: CASRGIGLYGYTF.

This rearrangement joins TRBV30 to TRBJ1-6; perhaps TRBD1 as D (6 bases). CDR1 is GTSNPN, CDR2 SVGIG, per germline (reference sequence). The CDR3 sequence is 16 residues long. V lost 0 bases to trimming and J lost 7 bases, with 16 bases between them. The CDR3 DNA reads TGTGCCTGGAGTGTACAGGGTGCAAGTGGAAATTCACCCCTCCACTTT. Translating it yields CAWSVQGASGNSPLHF.

This chain connects TRBV5-1 to TRBJ2-3; D unresolved. This CDR3 contains 14 residues. The V and J ends lost 0 bases and 1 base respectively, with 6 bases between them. Germline values: CDR1 SGHRS, CDR2 YFSETQ. CDR3: CASSLEYGTDTQYF. The CDR3 DNA follows: TGCGCCAGCAGCTTGGAGTACGGCACAGATACGCAGTATTTT.

The CDR3 here is CASSTRTGVKAGELFF. The CDR3, as DNA: TGTGCCAGTAGTACCCGGACAGGGGTGAAGGCCGGGGAGCTGTTTTTT. The rearrangement joins TRBV19 to TRBJ2-2, with TRBD1 matching over 9 bases. The CDR3 is made up of 16 amino acids. Germline V CDR1 and CDR2: LNHDA, SQIVND (reference sequence). The trim removed 4 bases at V and 6 bases at J, leaving 9 bases unmatched.

CDR3 coding DNA: TGTGCCAGCAGCTTTGCAGGACAGGAAGGAGCTTTCTTT. It is translated as CASSFAGQEGAFF. The genes are TRBV5-8 and TRBJ1-1, with 7 positions matching TRBD1. V shed 2 bases, J shed 10 bases, and the junction held 8 bases outside the gene matches. The CDR3 is made up of 13 amino acids. Germline V lookup: CDR1 SGHTS, CDR2 YDEGEE.

The rearrangement uses TRBV15 and TRBJ2-1; 8 bases agree with TRBD2. The CDR3 has 15 amino acids. Germline trimming cut 0 bases from V and 6 bases from J; bases unmatched to any gene: 4. Germline CDR1 and CDR2: LNHNV and YYDKDF (reference sequence). The CDR3 sequence: CATSREKRETNEQFF. The CDR3 coding sequence is TGTGCCACCAGCAGAGAGAAGCGGGAGACCAATGAGCAGTTCTTC.

CDR3 nucleotides: TGCGCCAGCAGCTTGGTCCCCCTCGCGGCTGCCGGTGGCACAGATACGCAGTATTTT. This sequence encodes CASSLVPLAAAGGTDTQYF. The V and J genes are TRBV5-1 and TRBJ2-3; D uncertain. V shed 0 bases and J shed 1 base, with 21 bases lying between them. Germline-derived CDR1 and CDR2 are SGHRS and YFSETQ. The CDR3 spans 19 residues.

The chain uses TRBV27 and TRBJ2-1; 10 bases fit TRBD2. The CDR3 totals 16 residues. The junction had 11 bases not matched to a gene; V was cut back by 8 bases and J by 4 bases. Germline CDR1 and CDR2: MNHEY and SMNVEV (reference sequence). CDR3 in amino acids: CASGNSGRLRYNEQFF. CDR3 nucleotides: TGTGCCAGCGGAAATAGCGGGAGGTTAAGGTACAATGAGCAGTTCTTC.

The gene calls are TRBV13 and TRBJ2-7; TRBD2 matches 7 bases. CDR3 length equals 17 residues. V was clipped by 2 bases and J by 0 bases; unmatched bases: 10. Germline values: CDR1 PRHDT, CDR2 FYEKMQ (reference sequence). CDR3 region: CASSLTSDPSSSYEQYF. The CDR3, as DNA: TGTGCCAGCAGCTTAACTAGCGATCCTTCCAGCTCCTACGAGCAGTACTTC.

The rearrangement uses TRBV5-4 and TRBJ2-2, with TRBD1 identical over 10 bases. V lost 4 bases to trimming and J lost 0 bases; unmatched junction nucleotides: 3. This CDR3 is built from 16 residues. Germline V gene data show CDR1 as SGHNT and CDR2 as YYREEE (reference sequence). The CDR3 sequence is CASSRGQGANTGELFF. CDR3 nucleotide sequence: TGTGCCAGCAGCCGTGGACAGGGGGCGAACACCGGGGAGCTGTTTTTT.

This clone appeared a single time. V and J are TRBV27 and TRBJ2-2; 9 bases are shared with TRBD1. V dropped 4 bases and J dropped 5; count of bases not matched to a gene: 8. CDR3 length: 16 amino acids. In germline, CDR1 is MNHEY, CDR2 SMNVEV (reference sequence). CDR3 loop: CASSSSGTGRTGELFF. For the CDR3, the DNA is TGTGCCAGCAGTTCCTCCGGGACAGGGCGTACCGGGGAGCTGTTTTTT.

The sample holds one count of this clone. V is TRBV7-2 and J is TRBJ2-3; D not resolved. From germline, CDR1 is SGHTA and CDR2 FQGNSA. CDR3 size: 16 residues. With 2 bases removed from V and 4 bases from J, the gap between germline ends came to 16 bases. This chain's CDR3 is CASSLRSAGWSDTQYF. CDR3 DNA: TGTGCCAGCAGCTTAAGGTCTGCAGGTTGGTCAGATACGCAGTATTTT.

This chain joins TRBV5-5 and TRBJ1-2; TRBD1 might be the D (5 bases). Germline lookup yields CDR1 SGHKS and CDR2 YYEKEE (reference sequence). The V end lost 4 bases, the J end lost 6 bases, and 19 bases lay between the germline ends. CDR3 length: 15 amino acids. CDR3 region: CASSTSGQAMNGYTF. Written as DNA, the CDR3 is TGTGCCAGCAGCACGAGTGGACAAGCAATGAATGGCTACACCTTC.

V is TRBV4-3 and J is TRBJ1-1, with a weak D call TRBD1 (5 bases). The CDR3 has 13 amino acids. Germline CDR1 is LGHNA and CDR2 is YSLEER. V lost 0 bases and J 10 bases, leaving 12 bases between the germline ends. The CDR3 protein is CASSQERLGGAFF. CDR3 bases: TGCGCCAGCAGCCAAGAGCGTTTGGGGGGAGCTTTCTTT.

The chain employs TRBV29-1 and TRBJ2-1, with 10 bases identical to TRBD2. J gave up 7 bases and V 7 bases, and 13 bases lay outside the gene matches. This CDR3 has 15 residues. Looked up from germline, CDR1 is SQVTM and CDR2 is ANQGSEA. In DNA, the CDR3 is TGCAGCGCCGCTACCGGGACTAGCGACACGAATGAGCAGTTCTTC. This sequence encodes CSAATGTSDTNEQFF.

The chain recombines TRBV5-4 with TRBJ1-1; perhaps TRBD1 as D (6 bases). Germline V gene data show CDR1 as SGHNT and CDR2 as YYREEE (reference sequence). The CDR3 runs 14 residues. V was shortened by 5 bases and J by 0 bases, with 11 bases between the two germline ends. In nucleotides, the CDR3 is TGTGCCAGCAGATCGGACAGTATGAACACTGAAGCTTTCTTT. Its protein product is CASRSDSMNTEAFF. The variable domain in full, completed from reference TRBV5-4 and TRBJ1-1, reads ETGVTQSPTHLIKTRGQQVTLRCSSQSGHNTVSWYQQALGQGPQFIFQYYREEENGRGNFPPRFSGLQFPNYSSELNVNALELDDSALYLCASRSDSMNTEAFFGQGTRLTVV.

The rearrangement links TRBV28 to TRBJ1-1; D is ambiguous. Germline CDR1 and CDR2: MDHEN and SYDVKM. The CDR3 runs to 11 residues. V was trimmed by 2 bases and J by 11 bases, leaving 9 bases between them. The CDR3 region is CASSLGREAFF. DNA for the CDR3: TGTGCCAGCAGTTTAGGAAGGGAGGCTTTCTTT. The entire variable domain, with the rest obtained from reference TRBV28 and TRBJ1-1, is as follows: DVKVTQSSRYLVKRTGEKVFLECVQDMDHENMFWYRQDPGLGLRLIYFSYDVKMKEKGDIPEGYSVSREKKERFSLILESASTNQTSMYLCASSLGREAFFGQGTRLTVV.

This chain links TRBV2 with TRBJ2-7, with 8 nucleotides matching TRBD2. V trimming: 10 bases; J trimming: 13 bases; junction bases outside the gene matches: 15. This CDR3 has 12 amino acids. Germline CDR1 is SNHLY and CDR2 is FYNNEI. The CDR3 loop is CATRKGSGSSYF. Here the CDR3 DNA reads TGTGCCACCAGGAAAGGAAGCGGGAGTTCATACTTC.

This clone showed up just once. The genes are TRBV5-1 and TRBJ2-2; D may be TRBD1 or TRBD2 (5 bases each). Trimming removed 0 bases at V and 0 bases at J, with 9 bases between. The CDR3 runs to 16 residues. Germline assignment: CDR1 SGHRS and CDR2 YFSETQ. CDR3 in DNA: TGCGCCAGCAGCTTGGGGGGGACGGCGAACACCGGGGAGCTGTTTTTT. Its protein is CASSLGGTANTGELFF. The full variable domain, with the rest looked up from reference TRBV5-1 and TRBJ2-2, is KAGVTQTPRYLIKTRGQQVTLSCSPISGHRSVSWYQQTPGQGLQFLFEYFSETQRNKGNFPGRFSGRQFSNSRSEMNVSTLELGDSALYLCASSLGGTANTGELFFGEGSRLTVL.

This clone was seen only once. The gene calls are TRBV7-8 and TRBJ2-1, with D possibly TRBD2 on 6 matching bases. The V gene's germline CDR1 is SGHVS and CDR2 FQNEAQ. This CDR3 has 14 residues. The germline V and J ends were trimmed by 5 bases and 5 bases, with 13 bases remaining between them. Written as DNA, the CDR3 is TGTGCCAGCAGCGCGGGACTCCTCGACAATGAGCAGTTCTTC. The encoded protein is CASSAGLLDNEQFF.

The V gene is TRBV6-5, the J gene TRBJ2-3; possible D gene TRBD2, 6 bases. Germline V CDR1 and CDR2: MNHEY, SVGAGI. V lost 2 bases and J lost 0, with 12 bases in between. The CDR3 consists of 16 residues. CDR3 DNA sequence: TGTGCCAGCAGTTACCGGCCCGGGGGAAGCACAGATACGCAGTATTTT. It translates to CASSYRPGGSTDTQYF.